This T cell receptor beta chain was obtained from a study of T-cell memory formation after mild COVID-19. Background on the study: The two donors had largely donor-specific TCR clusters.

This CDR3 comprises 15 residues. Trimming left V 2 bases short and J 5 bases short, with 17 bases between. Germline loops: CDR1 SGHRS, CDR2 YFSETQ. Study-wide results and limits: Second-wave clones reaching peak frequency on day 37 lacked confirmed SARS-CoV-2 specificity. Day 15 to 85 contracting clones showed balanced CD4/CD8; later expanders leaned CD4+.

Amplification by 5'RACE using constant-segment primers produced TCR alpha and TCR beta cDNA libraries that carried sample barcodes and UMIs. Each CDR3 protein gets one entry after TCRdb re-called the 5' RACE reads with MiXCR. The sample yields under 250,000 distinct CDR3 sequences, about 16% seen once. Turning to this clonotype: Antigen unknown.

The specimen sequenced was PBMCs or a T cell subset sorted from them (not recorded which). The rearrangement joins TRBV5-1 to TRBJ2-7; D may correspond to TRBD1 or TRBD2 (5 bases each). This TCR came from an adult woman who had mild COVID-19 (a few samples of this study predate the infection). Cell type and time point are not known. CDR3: CASSFAGTLSDEQYF. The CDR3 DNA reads TGCGCCAGCAGCTTTGCAGGGACCTTATCAGACGAGCAGTACTTC.